This T cell receptor (beta chain) was identified in a study of long-term antiretroviral therapy in people with HIV. The CDR3 extends over 15 amino acids. Trimming took 1 base from V and 11 from J, leaving 15 bases between them. Germline V gene lookup returns CDR1 SGHDN and CDR2 FVKESK. With respect to this clone: The target antigen is unknown.

Investigators performed immunoSEQ version v3.0 at survey level. The protocol was immunoSEQ multiplex PCR, while the TCRdb copy is restricted to in-frame clones and leaves out a portion. The sample holds approximately 23,000 clones, over 75% seen once. Regarding the study as a whole: Diversity went up after ART and still fell short of transplant donor controls. Blood in the study was drawn between about 2003 and 2017, possibly under older ART regimens, which may be less effective than current ones.

None of the participants with HIV were treated outside the United States. The samples comprised roughly 1-11 million cryopreserved PBMC ahead of DNA extraction. The chain recombines TRBV14 with TRBJ1-6; D gene unclear. This TCR came from a man aged 30 to 45 with HIV. The sample consisted of unsorted PBMCs, taken 1.5 years after starting antiretroviral therapy. The CDR3 DNA is TGTGCCAGCAGCCAAGCCCCCCTGGGGAGAACACCCCTCCACTTT. Its translation is CASSQAPLGRTPLHF.